This passage covers 10 T cell receptor beta chains from one sample sequenced in a study of CD8+ T cells in alopecia areata. RNA extraction and reverse transcription yielded cDNA as sequencing template. Profiled with immunoSEQ multiplex PCR; TCRdb holds only in-frame clones, not every one. The sample carries about 200,000 clones, approximately 61% recorded once. The sample consisted of CD4+ T cells sorted from blood, taken at week 0. These receptors were obtained from a human donor with alopecia areata.

CDR3: CASSSNLGLAGGNEQFF. The CDR3 nucleotides are TGTGCCAGCAGCAGCAACCTGGGACTAGCGGGAGGCAATGAGCAGTTCTTC. This chain links TRBV7-9 with TRBJ2-1; 15 bases fit TRBD2. V shed 5 bases, J shed 6 bases, and the junction held 8 bases outside the gene matches. This CDR3 region has 17 residues. Looked up from germline, CDR1 is SEHNR and CDR2 is FQNEAQ (reference sequence).

The chain carries TRBV23-1 and TRBJ2-2; 12 bases align to TRBD1. TRBV23-1 is an open reading frame, and its role is uncertain. Germline trimming cut 3 bases from V and 6 bases from J; bases unmatched to any gene: 5. This CDR3 is 16 amino acids long. CDR3 DNA: TGCGCCAGCAGTCAGAGGGACAGGGGGCGGTCCGGGGAGCTGTTTTTT. Amino acids: CASSQRDRGRSGELFF.

This clone has more than one count but fewer than ten. The J gene is TRBJ2-3, the V gene TRBV6-1; D remains unclear. Trimming cost V 4 bases and J 4 bases, with 9 bases left between them. CDR3 length: 13 residues. Germline CDR1 MNHNS, CDR2 SASEGT. The CDR3 DNA sequence: TGTGCCAGCAGTGCCTCTCGGGCAGATACGCAGTATTTT. Translated: CASSASRADTQYF.

The V call is TRBV27, the J call TRBJ1-1; TRBD1 is a possible D gene (5 bases). Trimming removed 7 bases from V and 10 bases from J, with 16 bases in between. CDR1 and CDR2 (germline): MNHEY, SMNVEV (reference sequence). The CDR3 runs to 12 residues. DNA of the CDR3: TGTGCCAGCACCCCCGGCGGGGGATCAGCTTTCTTT. It translates to CASTPGGGSAFF.

V is TRBV30 and J is TRBJ1-5, with 7 bases lining up with TRBD1. V dropped 1 base and J dropped 5; count of bases not matched to a gene: 2. Germline V gene sequence: CDR1 GTSNPN, CDR2 SVGIG (reference sequence). CDR3 length: 13 amino acids. The CDR3, as DNA: TGTGCCTGGAGTGGACAGGGACATCAGCCCCAGCATTTT. It codes for CAWSGQGHQPQHF.

This clone was recorded a few times. The chain has TRBV29-1 and TRBJ2-7; no clear D gene. Germline CDR1 reads SQVTM; CDR2 reads ANQGSEA. The CDR3 has 13 residues. V lost 6 bases and J lost 7, with 19 bases in between. CDR3 DNA sequence: TGCAGCGTCGGAAACTACTGGGCTCGGGAGCAGTACTTC. It is translated as CSVGNYWAREQYF.

This clone has just a few counts. This chain connects TRBV7-9 to TRBJ2-6, with 8 bases that match TRBD1. The J segment lost 0 bases and the V segment lost 5 bases, leaving 3 bases of the junction unmatched. There are 16 residues in the CDR3. Germline CDR1 SEHNR, CDR2 FQNEAQ (reference sequence). The CDR3 loop reads CASSRTGPSGANVLTF. The CDR3 DNA sequence: TGTGCCAGCAGCCGGACAGGGCCCTCTGGGGCCAACGTCCTGACTTTC.

This clone was counted a few times. The chain links TRBV7-3 to TRBJ2-3; D might be TRBD1 (5 bases). V lost 3 bases and J lost 1, with 8 bases in between. The germline V gene has CDR1 SGHTA and CDR2 FQGTGA. CDR3 size: 14 residues. CDR3 nucleotide sequence: TGTGCCAGCAGCTTTCAGGGTGGCACAGATACGCAGTATTTT. Translating it yields CASSFQGGTDTQYF.

In its sample, this clone was seen a few times. The DNA of the CDR3 is TGTGCCAGCAGTGTAACGACAGGGGGCACAGATACGCAGTATTTT. Amino acids: CASSVTTGGTDTQYF. The V and J genes are TRBV2 and TRBJ2-3, with 8 positions matching TRBD1. J was trimmed by 1 base and V by 4 bases; bases with no gene match: 4. Germline loops: CDR1 SNHLY, CDR2 FYNNEI. This CDR3 region has 15 residues. Looking up the rest from reference TRBV2 and TRBJ2-3 gives the full variable domain: EPEVTQTPSHQVTQMGQEVILRCVPISNHLYFYWYRQILGQKVEFLVSFYNNEISEKSEIFDDQFSVERPDGSNFTLKIRSTKLEDSAMYFCASSVTTGGTDTQYFGPGTRLTVL.

V gene TRBV6-1 combines with J gene TRBJ1-1, with 9 bases matching TRBD1. V shed 6 bases and J 1 base; nucleotides not matched to a gene: 0. This CDR3 comprises 13 residues. From germline, CDR1 is MNHNS and CDR2 SASEGT. CDR3 DNA: TGTGCCAGCAGGGACAGGGGGAACACTGAAGCTTTCTTT. As protein: CASRDRGNTEAFF.